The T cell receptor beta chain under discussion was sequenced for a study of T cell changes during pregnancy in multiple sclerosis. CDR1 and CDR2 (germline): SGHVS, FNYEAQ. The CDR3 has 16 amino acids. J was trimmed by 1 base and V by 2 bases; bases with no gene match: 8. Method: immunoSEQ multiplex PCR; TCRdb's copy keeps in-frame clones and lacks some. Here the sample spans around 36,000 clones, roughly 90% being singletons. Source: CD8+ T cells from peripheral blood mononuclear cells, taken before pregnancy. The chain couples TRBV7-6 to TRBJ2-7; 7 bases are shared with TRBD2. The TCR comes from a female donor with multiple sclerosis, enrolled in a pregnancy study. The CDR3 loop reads CASSLTGGIPSYEQYF. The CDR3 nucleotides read TGTGCCAGCAGCTTAACCGGGGGGATCCCTTCCTACGAGCAGTACTTC.